The clone carrying this T cell receptor beta chain was counted only a few times. The V gene's germline CDR1 is SGHTA and CDR2 FQGNSA. The CDR3 contains 17 residues. The V segment lost 0 bases and the J segment 5 bases; nucleotides outside the gene matches: 6. The data were taken from a study of beta chain features in type 1 diabetes. Of the isolated RNA, all was reverse transcribed, and so the sequenced material was expressed TCRB transcripts. The table came from immunoSEQ multiplex PCR; TCRdb's copy has only in-frame clones and leaves some out. This table holds 120,000 to 150,000 clones, roughly 10% found once.

Specimen: naive CD4+ T cells from blood. The chain links TRBV7-2 to TRBJ2-5, with TRBD2 identical over 13 bases. The source is a man aged 18 to 29 in good health. CDR3 loop: CASSLAWTSGGLETQYF. In DNA, the CDR3 is TGTGCCAGCAGCTTAGCATGGACTAGCGGGGGATTGGAGACCCAGTACTTC.